These T cell receptor beta chains were read from a single sample in a study of vaccination and CD4 T cells after COVID-19. Using its own MiXCR run on the PCR reads, TCRdb lists one record per CDR3 protein. The sample comprises roughly 12,000 distinct CDR3 sequences, about 50% of which are singletons, and 20% to 25% rests with the top ten. Their target antigens are unknown. Here the sequenced sample was cultured CD4+ T cells from blood, taken after SARS-CoV-2 vaccination. The receptor set was obtained from a human donor with COVID-19. The CDR3 runs from the conserved cysteine through the conserved F or W. Fields, in order: V gene, D gene, J gene, clone size, CDR3 DNA, CDR3 protein. A D gene is named only where the DNA matches it firmly. Some rows mark clone size as missing; the rest say once, few, many or name a class of expanded clone.

TRBV6-1	TRBD1	TRBJ1-5	few	TGTGCCAGCAGGCGGACAGGGGCGGGAAGCAATCAGCCCCAGCATTTT	CASRRTGAGSNQPQHF
TRBV5-6	NA	TRBJ1-6	NA	TGTGCCAGCAGCTTTGTGGGGGTAAAGGACACCTATAATTCACCCCTCCACTTT	CASSFVGVKDTYNSPLHF
TRBV7-3	NA	TRBJ1-1	NA	TGTGCCAGCAGCGTTGGGGGGAGAATGAACACTGAAGCTTTCTTT	CASSVGGRMNTEAFF
TRBV6-1	NA	TRBJ2-1	NA	TGTGCCAGCAGTGTCACCCAGGGAGTAGGGGGTGAGCAGTTCTTC	CASSVTQGVGGEQFF
TRBV6-1	TRBD2	TRBJ2-3	NA	TGTGCCAGCAGTAGGGGGACTAGCGGGGGCACAGATACGCAGTATTTT	CASSRGTSGGTDTQYF
TRBV20-1	TRBD1	TRBJ1-5	NA	TGCAGTGCTAGCAGGGGGCGTCTCGATCAGCCCCAGCATTTT	CSASRGRLDQPQHF
TRBV6-1	NA	TRBJ1-5	NA	TGTGCCAGCAGTGAAGCAATTTCCGGTCCCGGACGTAGCAATCAGCCCCAGCATTTT	CASSEAISGPGRSNQPQHF
TRBV6-1	TRBD2	TRBJ2-5	few	TGTGCCAGCAGTCCTAGCGGGGGGCCGGGAGAGACCCAGTACTTC	CASSPSGGPGETQYF
TRBV29-1	TRBD1	TRBJ1-2	NA	TGCAGCGGATTACAGGGGGCGCGGGGCTACACCTTC	CSGLQGARGYTF
TRBV9	NA	TRBJ1-1	NA	TGTGCCAGCTCCCAGGGCCACATGAACACTGAAGCTTTCTTT	CASSQGHMNTEAFF
TRBV20-1	TRBD2	TRBJ2-2	NA	TGCAGTGCTAGCCACGGGGGGGCGGGCACCGGGGAGCTGTTTTTT	CSASHGGAGTGELFF
TRBV7-2	NA	TRBJ1-1	NA	TGTGCCAGCAGCCTGGGACTTGAAGCTTTCTTT	CASSLGLEAFF